This T cell receptor (beta chain) was found in a study of cytomegalovirus exposure and HLA in healthy donors. On the study more broadly: Researchers previously reported finding 117 million unique TCR beta sequences from roughly 180 million T cells. Study results and limitations: Cytomegalovirus status, reportedly, was diagnosed with high specificity and sensitivity by the classifier. The investigators catalogued 150 or so TCR beta chains as cytomegalovirus-associated. Researchers had no immune exposure information except CMV serostatus available.

Trimming took off 3 bases at V and 7 bases at J, with 12 bases between the two ends. CDR1 is MNHNS and CDR2 is SASEGT in the germline V gene. This CDR3 contains 13 residues. Researchers ran the PCR with 60 Vbeta and 13 Jbeta primers. Using immunoSEQ multiplex PCR, the repertoire was profiled, and TCRdb retains in-frame clones only, with some absent. The sample contains 150,000 to 200,000 clones, under 90% of which appear only once. Note on this clone: Its target is not known.

The sample comprised PBMCs. The TCR comes from a man younger than 35 in good health and CMV-seronegative. The chain combines TRBV6-1 with TRBJ2-5; perhaps TRBD1 as D (6 bases). CDR3 sequence (DNA): TGTGCCAGCAGTGATCCAGGGGTAGGGACCCAGTACTTC. Translating gives CASSDPGVGTQYF.